This T cell receptor (beta chain) was identified in a study of T cells after yellow fever vaccination. Points from the study as a whole: Most clones from primary vaccination resurfaced after the booster (about 95% CD4, less than 90% CD8).

V lost 3 bases to trimming and J lost 1 base; unmatched junction nucleotides: 3. Germline CDR1 reads DFQATT; CDR2 reads SNEGSKA (reference sequence). The CDR3 length is 15 residues. TCRdb re-analysed the 5' RACE reads in MiXCR, keeping a single row per CDR3 protein. This sample has some 110,000 distinct CDR3 sequences, with 7.4% found just once. This clonotype was observed many times. Its antigen is not identified. The chain recombines TRBV20-1 with TRBJ2-5; TRBD2 aligns across 12 bases. The TCR was taken from a man aged 18 to 35 who received the YFV17D yellow fever vaccine. The sample was CD4+ T cells sorted from PBMCs, taken more than 8 days after the first yellow fever vaccination. The CDR3 region is CSASPSGGAQETQYF. The CDR3 DNA follows: TGCAGTGCTAGTCCTAGCGGGGGGGCCCAAGAGACCCAGTACTTC.